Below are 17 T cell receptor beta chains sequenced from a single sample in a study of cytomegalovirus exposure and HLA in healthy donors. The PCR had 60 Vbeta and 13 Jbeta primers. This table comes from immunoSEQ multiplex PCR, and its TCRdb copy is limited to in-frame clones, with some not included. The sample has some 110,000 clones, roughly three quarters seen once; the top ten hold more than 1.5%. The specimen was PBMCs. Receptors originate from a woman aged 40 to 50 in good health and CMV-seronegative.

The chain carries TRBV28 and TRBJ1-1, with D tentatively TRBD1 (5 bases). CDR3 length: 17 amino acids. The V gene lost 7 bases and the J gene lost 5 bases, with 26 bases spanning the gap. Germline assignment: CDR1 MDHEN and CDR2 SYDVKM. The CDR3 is CASTTWGGRADGTEAFF. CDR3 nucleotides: TGTGCCAGCACGACATGGGGCGGACGGGCGGATGGAACTGAAGCTTTCTTT.

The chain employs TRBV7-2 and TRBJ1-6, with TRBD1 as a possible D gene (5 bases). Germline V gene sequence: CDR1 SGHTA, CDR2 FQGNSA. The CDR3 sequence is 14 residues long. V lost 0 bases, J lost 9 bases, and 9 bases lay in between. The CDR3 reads CASSLAQAGSPLHF. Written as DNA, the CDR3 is TGTGCCAGCAGCTTAGCACAGGCCGGTTCACCCCTCCACTTT. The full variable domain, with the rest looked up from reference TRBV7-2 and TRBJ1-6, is GAGVSQSPSNKVTEKGKDVELRCDPISGHTALYWYRQSLGQGLEFLIYFQGNSAPDKSGLPSDRFSAERTGGSVSTLTIQRTQQEDSAVYLCASSLAQAGSPLHFGNGTRLTVT.

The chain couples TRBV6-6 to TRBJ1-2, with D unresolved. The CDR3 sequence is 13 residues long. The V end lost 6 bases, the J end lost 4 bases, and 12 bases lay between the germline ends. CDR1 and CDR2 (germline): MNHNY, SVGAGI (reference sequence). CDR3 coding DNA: TGTGCCAGCAGGCGCCCGGGGAGCTATGGCTACACCTTC. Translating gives CASRRPGSYGYTF.

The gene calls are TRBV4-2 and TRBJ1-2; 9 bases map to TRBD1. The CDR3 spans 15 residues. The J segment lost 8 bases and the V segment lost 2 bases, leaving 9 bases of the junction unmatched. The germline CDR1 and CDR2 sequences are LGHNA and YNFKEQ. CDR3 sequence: CASSQRDGTGRGYTF. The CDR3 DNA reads TGTGCCAGCAGCCAACGGGACGGGACAGGGAGGGGCTACACCTTC.

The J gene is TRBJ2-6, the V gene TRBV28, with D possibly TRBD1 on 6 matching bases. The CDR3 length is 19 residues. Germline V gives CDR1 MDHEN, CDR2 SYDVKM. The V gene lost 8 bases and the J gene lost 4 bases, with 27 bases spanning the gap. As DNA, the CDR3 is TGTGCCAGCTTCGAGGGAAGGGGGTTTATGACCTTCGGGGCCAACGTCCTGACTTTC. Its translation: CASFEGRGFMTFGANVLTF.

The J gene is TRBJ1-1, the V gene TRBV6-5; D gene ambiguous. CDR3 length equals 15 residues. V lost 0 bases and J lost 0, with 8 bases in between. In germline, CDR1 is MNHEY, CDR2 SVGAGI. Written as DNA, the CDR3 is TGTGCCAGCAGTTACTCAGTAGCCATGAACACTGAAGCTTTCTTT. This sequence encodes CASSYSVAMNTEAFF.

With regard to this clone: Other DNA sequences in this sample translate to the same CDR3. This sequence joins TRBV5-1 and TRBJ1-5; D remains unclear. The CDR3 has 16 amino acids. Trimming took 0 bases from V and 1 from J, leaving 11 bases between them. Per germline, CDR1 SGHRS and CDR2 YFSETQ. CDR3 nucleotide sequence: TGCGCCAGCAGCTTGGAAGCAAGCCCCAGCAATCAGCCCCAGCATTTT. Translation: CASSLEASPSNQPQHF.

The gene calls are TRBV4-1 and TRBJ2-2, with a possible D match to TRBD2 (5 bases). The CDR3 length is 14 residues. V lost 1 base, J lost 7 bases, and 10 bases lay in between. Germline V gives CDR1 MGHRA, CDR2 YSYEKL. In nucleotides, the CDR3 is TGCGCCAGCAGCCAAGTGGGAGAGCACGGGGAGCTGTTTTTT. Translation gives CASSQVGEHGELFF.

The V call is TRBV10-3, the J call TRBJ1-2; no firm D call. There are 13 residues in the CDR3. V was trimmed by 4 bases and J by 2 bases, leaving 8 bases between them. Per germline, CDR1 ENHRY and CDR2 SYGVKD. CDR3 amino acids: CAISATQNYGYTF. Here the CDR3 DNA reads TGTGCCATCAGTGCTACACAGAACTATGGCTACACCTTC.

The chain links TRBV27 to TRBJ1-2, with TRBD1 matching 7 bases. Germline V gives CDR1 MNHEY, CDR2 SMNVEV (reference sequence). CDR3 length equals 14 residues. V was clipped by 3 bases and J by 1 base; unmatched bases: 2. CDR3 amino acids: CASSFDRDNYGYTF. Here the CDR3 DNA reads TGTGCCAGCAGTTTTGACAGGGATAACTATGGCTACACCTTC.

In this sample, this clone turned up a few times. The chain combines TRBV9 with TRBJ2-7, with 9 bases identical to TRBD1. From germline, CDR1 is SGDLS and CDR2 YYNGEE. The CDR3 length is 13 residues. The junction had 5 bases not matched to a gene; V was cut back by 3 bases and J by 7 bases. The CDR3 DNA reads TGTGCCAGCAGCGGCCGGGACAGGGTTGAGCAGTACTTC. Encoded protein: CASSGRDRVEQYF.

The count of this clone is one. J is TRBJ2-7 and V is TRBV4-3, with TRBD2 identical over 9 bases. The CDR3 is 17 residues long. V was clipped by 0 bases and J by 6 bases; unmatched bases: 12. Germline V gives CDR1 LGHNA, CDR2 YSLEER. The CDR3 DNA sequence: TGCGCCAGCAGCCAAGATCTAGGGACTAGCTGGGGGCTCGAGCAGTACTTC. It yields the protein CASSQDLGTSWGLEQYF.

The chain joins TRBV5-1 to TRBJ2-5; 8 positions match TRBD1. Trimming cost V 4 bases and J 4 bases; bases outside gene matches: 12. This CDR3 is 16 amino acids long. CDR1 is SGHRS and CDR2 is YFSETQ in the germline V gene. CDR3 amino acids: CASSEGQGPLAETQYF. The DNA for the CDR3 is TGCGCCAGCAGCGAAGGACAGGGCCCCTTAGCAGAGACCCAGTACTTC.

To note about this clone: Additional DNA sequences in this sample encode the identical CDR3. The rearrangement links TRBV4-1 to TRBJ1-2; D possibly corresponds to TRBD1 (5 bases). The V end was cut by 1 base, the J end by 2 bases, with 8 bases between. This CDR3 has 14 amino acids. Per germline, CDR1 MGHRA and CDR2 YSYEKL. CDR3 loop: CASSQVRGNYGYTF. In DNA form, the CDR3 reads TGCGCCAGCAGCCAAGTCCGGGGGAACTATGGCTACACCTTC.

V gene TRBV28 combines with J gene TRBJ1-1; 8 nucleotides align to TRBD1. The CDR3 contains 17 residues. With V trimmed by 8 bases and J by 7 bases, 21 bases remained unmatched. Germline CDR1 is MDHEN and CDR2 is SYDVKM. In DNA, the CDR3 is TGTGCCAGCTGGTCTACAGGGGGAAGAATAAGAGTCAGTGAAGCTTTCTTT. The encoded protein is CASWSTGGRIRVSEAFF.

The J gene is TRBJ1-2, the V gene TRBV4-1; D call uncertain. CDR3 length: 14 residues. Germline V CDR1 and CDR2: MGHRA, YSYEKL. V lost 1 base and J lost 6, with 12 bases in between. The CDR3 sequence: CASSQVWGADGYTF. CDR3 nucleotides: TGCGCCAGCAGCCAAGTTTGGGGAGCGGATGGCTACACCTTC.

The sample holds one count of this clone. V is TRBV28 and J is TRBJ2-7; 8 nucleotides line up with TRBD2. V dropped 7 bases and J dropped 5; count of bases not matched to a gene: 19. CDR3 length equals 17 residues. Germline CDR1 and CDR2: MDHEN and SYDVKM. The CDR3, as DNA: TGTGCCAGCAAAGGGCCACTAAGCGGGAGTGGATCCCACGAGCAGTACTTC. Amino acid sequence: CASKGPLSGSGSHEQYF.